The T cell receptor beta chain under discussion was sequenced for a study of neurological immune-mediated disorders. Whole-study findings and limits: Across subjects, no CDR3 amino acid sequence appeared in expanded clones of more than one subject, a finding that suggested private repertoires in all groups.

TCRdb analysed the 5' RACE reads with MiXCR anew, one entry per CDR3 protein. The sample yields approximately 50,000 distinct CDR3 sequences, 3% to 4.5% seen once. Unsorted libraries were generated from 2 million PBMCs held at -80 degrees C. This clonotype was seen ten or more times. Antigen unknown. The material sequenced was PBMCs. This TCR was sampled from a man aged 25 to 40 with multiple sclerosis.

CDR3 in amino acids: CASSLVRQAFF. In DNA, the CDR3 is TGTGCCAGCAGTTTGGTCCGTCAAGCTTTCTTT. J is TRBJ1-1 and V is TRBV12-3 or TRBV12-4; D is unclear. V shed 3 bases and J shed 9 bases, with 8 bases lying between them. The CDR3 covers 11 residues.